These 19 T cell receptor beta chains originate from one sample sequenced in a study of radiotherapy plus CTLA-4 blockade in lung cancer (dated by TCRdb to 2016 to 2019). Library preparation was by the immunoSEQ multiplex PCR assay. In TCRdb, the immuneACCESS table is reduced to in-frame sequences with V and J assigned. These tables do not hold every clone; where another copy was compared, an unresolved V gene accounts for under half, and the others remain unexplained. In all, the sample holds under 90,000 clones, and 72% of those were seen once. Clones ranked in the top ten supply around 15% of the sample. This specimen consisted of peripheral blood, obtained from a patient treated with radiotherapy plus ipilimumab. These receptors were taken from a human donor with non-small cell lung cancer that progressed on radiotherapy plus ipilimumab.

The CDR3 bases are TGTGCCAGCAGCTTGGGGACTAAGACCTACGAGCAGTACTTC. Translation: CASSLGTKTYEQYF. The genes are TRBV5-4 and TRBJ2-7; D may be TRBD2 (6 bases). CDR3 length equals 14 residues. CDR1 is SGHNT, CDR2 YYREEE, per germline (reference sequence). V dropped 0 bases and J dropped 2 bases, with 9 bases sitting between them.

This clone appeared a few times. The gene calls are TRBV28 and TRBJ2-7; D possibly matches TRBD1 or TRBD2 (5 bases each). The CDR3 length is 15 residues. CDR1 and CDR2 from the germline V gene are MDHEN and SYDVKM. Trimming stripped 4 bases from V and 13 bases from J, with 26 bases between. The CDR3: CASSSHARDGEGDYF. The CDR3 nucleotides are TGTGCCAGCAGTTCGCACGCCCGGGACGGTGAAGGGGATTACTTC.

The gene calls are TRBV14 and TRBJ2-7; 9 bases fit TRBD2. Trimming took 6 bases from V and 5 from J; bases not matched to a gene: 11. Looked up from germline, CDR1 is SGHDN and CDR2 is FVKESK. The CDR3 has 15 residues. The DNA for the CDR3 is TGTGCCAGCAGTTCTATAGCGGGAGCGTTGGACGAGCAGTACTTC. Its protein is CASSSIAGALDEQYF.

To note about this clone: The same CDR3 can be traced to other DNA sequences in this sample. CDR3 bases: TGCGCCAGCAGCTGGGGGACAGGGGACTACACCTTC. It yields the protein CASSWGTGDYTF. The rearrangement joins TRBV5-1 to TRBJ1-2; 10 bases fit TRBD1. Germline loops: CDR1 SGHRS, CDR2 YFSETQ. The CDR3 is 12 residues long. J gave up 10 bases and V 3 bases, and 3 bases lay outside the gene matches.

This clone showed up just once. The CDR3 spells CASSLQPGWGEKLFF. The CDR3 coding sequence is TGTGCCAGCAGCTTACAGCCAGGGTGGGGTGAAAAACTGTTTTTT. This rearrangement joins TRBV7-2 to TRBJ1-4, with a tentative D call TRBD1 (5 bases). V was cut by 2 bases and J by 7 bases, with 14 bases left in between. Germline-derived CDR1 and CDR2 are SGHTA and FQGNSA. The CDR3 spans 15 residues.

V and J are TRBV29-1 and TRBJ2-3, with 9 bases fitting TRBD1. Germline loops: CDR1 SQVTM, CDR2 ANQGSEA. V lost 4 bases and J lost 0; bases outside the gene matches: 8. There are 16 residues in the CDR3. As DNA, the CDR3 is TGCAGCGTTGGCAACCCGGGACAGGGCAGCACAGATACGCAGTATTTT. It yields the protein CSVGNPGQGSTDTQYF.

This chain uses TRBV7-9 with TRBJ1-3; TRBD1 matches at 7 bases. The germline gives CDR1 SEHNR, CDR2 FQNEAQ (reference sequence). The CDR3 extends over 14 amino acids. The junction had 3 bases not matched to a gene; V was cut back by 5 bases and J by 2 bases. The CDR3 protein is CASSKGTAGNTIYF. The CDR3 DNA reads TGTGCCAGCAGCAAAGGGACAGCTGGAAACACCATATATTTT.

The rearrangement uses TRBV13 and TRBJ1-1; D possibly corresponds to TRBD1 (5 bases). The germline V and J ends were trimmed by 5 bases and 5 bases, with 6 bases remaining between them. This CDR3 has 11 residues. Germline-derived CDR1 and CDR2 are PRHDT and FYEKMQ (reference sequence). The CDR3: CASSRGTEAFF. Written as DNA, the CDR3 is TGTGCCAGCAGCCGGGGGACTGAAGCTTTCTTT.

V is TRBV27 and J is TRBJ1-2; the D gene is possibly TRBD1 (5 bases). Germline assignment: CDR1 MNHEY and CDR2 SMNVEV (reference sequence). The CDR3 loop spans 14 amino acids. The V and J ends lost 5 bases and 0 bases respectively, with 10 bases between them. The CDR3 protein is CASSLQGSNYGYTF. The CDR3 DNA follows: TGTGCCAGCAGTCTGCAGGGCTCTAACTATGGCTACACCTTC.

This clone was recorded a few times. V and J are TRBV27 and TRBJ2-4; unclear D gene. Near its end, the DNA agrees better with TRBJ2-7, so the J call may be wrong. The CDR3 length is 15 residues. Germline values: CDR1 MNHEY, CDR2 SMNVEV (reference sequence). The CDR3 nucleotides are TGTGCCAGCAGTTTATCGATGGGCAGTCCCTACGAGCAGTACTTC. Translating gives CASSLSMGSPYEQYF.

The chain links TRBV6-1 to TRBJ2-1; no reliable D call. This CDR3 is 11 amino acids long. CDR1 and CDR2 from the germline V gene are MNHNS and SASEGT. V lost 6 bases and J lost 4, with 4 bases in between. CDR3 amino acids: CASSQYNEQFF. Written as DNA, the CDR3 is TGTGCCAGCAGCCAATACAATGAGCAGTTCTTC.

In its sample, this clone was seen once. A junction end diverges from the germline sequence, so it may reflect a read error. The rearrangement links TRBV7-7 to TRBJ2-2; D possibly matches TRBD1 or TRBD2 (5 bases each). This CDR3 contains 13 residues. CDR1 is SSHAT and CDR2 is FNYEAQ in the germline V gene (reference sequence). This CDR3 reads CASSGQNTGELFF. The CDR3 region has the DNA TGTGCTAGCAGCGGACAGAACACCGGGGAGCTGTTTTTT.

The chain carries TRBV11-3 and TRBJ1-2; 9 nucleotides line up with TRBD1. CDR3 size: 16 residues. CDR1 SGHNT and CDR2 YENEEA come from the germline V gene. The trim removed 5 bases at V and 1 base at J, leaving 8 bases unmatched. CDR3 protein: CASSARDRALNYGYTF. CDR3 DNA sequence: TGTGCCAGCAGCGCACGGGACAGGGCGCTTAACTATGGCTACACCTTC.

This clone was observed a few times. Here the CDR3 DNA reads TGCGCCAGCAGCTGGGGGCCCCAGCATTTT. Translated: CASSWGPQHF. This sequence joins TRBV5-1 and TRBJ1-5; D is unresolved. The germline V gene encodes CDR1 SGHRS and CDR2 YFSETQ. The length of the CDR3 is 10 residues. Trimming shortened V by 3 bases and J by 9 bases, and 4 bases separated the two germline ends.

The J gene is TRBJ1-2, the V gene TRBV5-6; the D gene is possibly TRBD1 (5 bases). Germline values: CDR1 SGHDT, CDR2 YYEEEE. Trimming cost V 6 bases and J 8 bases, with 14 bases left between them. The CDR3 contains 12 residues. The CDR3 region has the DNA TGTGCCAGCACCCTCGGGGCAGGAGGCTACACCTTC. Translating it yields CASTLGAGGYTF.

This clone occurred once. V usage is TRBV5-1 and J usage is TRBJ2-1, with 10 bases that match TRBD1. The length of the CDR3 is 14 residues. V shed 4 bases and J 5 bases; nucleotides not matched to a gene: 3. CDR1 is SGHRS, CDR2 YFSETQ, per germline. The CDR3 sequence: CASSADRGHNEQFF. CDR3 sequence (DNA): TGCGCCAGCAGCGCCGACAGGGGGCACAATGAGCAGTTCTTC.

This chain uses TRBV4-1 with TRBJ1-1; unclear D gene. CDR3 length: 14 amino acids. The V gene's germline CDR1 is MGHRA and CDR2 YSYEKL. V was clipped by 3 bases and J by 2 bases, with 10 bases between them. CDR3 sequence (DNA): TGCGCCAGCAGCCACCGCCGGGCTAACACTGAAGCTTTCTTT. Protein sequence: CASSHRRANTEAFF.

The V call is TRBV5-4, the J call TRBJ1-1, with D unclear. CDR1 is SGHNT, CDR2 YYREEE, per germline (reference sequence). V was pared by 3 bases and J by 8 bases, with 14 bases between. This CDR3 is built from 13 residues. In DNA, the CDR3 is TGTGCCAGCAGCTCTCCGGGTCTACCAGAAGCTTTCTTT. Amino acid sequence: CASSSPGLPEAFF.

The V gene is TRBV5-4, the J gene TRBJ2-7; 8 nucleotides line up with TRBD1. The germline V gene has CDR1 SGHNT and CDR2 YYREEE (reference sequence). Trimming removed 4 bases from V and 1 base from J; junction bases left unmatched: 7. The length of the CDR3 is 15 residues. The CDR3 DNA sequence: TGTGCCAGCAGCCCCGACAGGGGTATATCCTACGAGCAGTACTTC. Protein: CASSPDRGISYEQYF. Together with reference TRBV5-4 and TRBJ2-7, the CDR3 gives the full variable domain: ETGVTQSPTHLIKTRGQQVTLRCSSQSGHNTVSWYQQALGQGPQFIFQYYREEENGRGNFPPRFSGLQFPNYSSELNVNALELDDSALYLCASSPDRGISYEQYFGPGTRLTVT.